A selection of T cell receptor beta chains follows, all from one sample in a study of CD8+ T cells in alopecia areata. The assay was immunoSEQ multiplex PCR, and TCRdb's table has in-frame clones only and misses some. Of a few hundred thousand clones in the sample, 45% to 70% were seen once. The material was CD4+ T cells sorted from blood, obtained between weeks 51 and 52, from a patient treated with tofacitinib. These receptors were taken from a human donor with alopecia areata. CDR3s include the opening cysteine and the closing phenylalanine or tryptophan. The D gene is left open where the match is weak. Part of the rows lack a size; the others show once, few, many or a class for expanded clones.

DNA: TGCAGCGTTGGGGCAGGGGTTGAGACCCAGTACTTC
CDR3: CSVGAGVETQYF
D: -
J: TRBJ2-5
length: 12
V: TRBV29-1
size: -

DNA: TGTGCCAGCGCCAGGGGGACAACTAATGAAAAACTGTTTTTT
CDR3: CASARGTTNEKLFF
D: TRBD1
J: TRBJ1-4
length: 14
V: TRBV7-9
size: -

DNA: TGTGCCAGCAGCGGACTAGCGTCAGATACGCAGTATTTT
CDR3: CASSGLASDTQYF
D: TRBD2
J: TRBJ2-3
length: 13
V: TRBV7-9
size: -

DNA: TGCAGCGTTGATTGGGGAAACGAGCAGTACTTC
CDR3: CSVDWGNEQYF
D: -
J: TRBJ2-7
length: 11
V: TRBV29-1
size: -

DNA: TGCGCCAGCAGCTTGCGGTCTGTGGGAACAGATACGCAGTATTTT
CDR3: CASSLRSVGTDTQYF
D: -
J: TRBJ2-3
length: 15
V: TRBV5-1
size: -

DNA: TGTGCCAGCAGCGTTGGGACCAGGGTTTCTGGCGGCTACACCTTC
CDR3: CASSVGTRVSGGYTF
D: -
J: TRBJ1-2
length: 15
V: TRBV9
size: -

DNA: TGTGCCAGCAGTGTTGACAGGGCTAGTGGCTATGGCTACACCTTC
CDR3: CASSVDRASGYGYTF
D: TRBD1
J: TRBJ1-2
length: 15
V: TRBV2
size: -

DNA: TGTGCCAGCAGTTTTGTGGGTGAAAAACTGTTTTTT
CDR3: CASSFVGEKLFF
D: -
J: TRBJ1-4
length: 12
V: TRBV27
size: -

DNA: TGTGCCAGCAGTGACCTACCTGGGGGTCAGCCCCAGCATTTT
CDR3: CASSDLPGGQPQHF
D: -
J: TRBJ1-5
length: 14
V: TRBV6-1
size: few

DNA: TGTGCCAGCAGTGAGAGGGATCAAGGGAGTACTGAAGCTTTCTTT
CDR3: CASSERDQGSTEAFF
D: -
J: TRBJ1-1
length: 15
V: TRBV25-1
size: -

DNA: TGTGCCATCAGTGTGCTAGACGGGACCCAGTACTTC
CDR3: CAISVLDGTQYF
D: -
J: TRBJ2-5
length: 12
V: TRBV10-3
size: -

DNA: TGTGCCAGCAGCGAGGGACAGGGGGTCTTCGCGAACACCGGGGAGCTGTTTTTT
CDR3: CASSEGQGVFANTGELFF
D: TRBD1
J: TRBJ2-2
length: 18
V: TRBV9
size: -

DNA: TGCGCCAGCAGCCAAGAACACCGCTCAGATACGCAGTATTTT
CDR3: CASSQEHRSDTQYF
D: -
J: TRBJ2-3
length: 14
V: TRBV4-3
size: -

DNA: TGCAGCGCAGGGACAGGGGTTGGATACGAGCAGTACTTC
CDR3: CSAGTGVGYEQYF
D: TRBD1
J: TRBJ2-7
length: 13
V: TRBV29-1
size: -

DNA: TGCGCCAGCAGCTTACAGGGGGTGGCCTACGAGCAGTACTTC
CDR3: CASSLQGVAYEQYF
D: TRBD1
J: TRBJ2-7
length: 14
V: TRBV5-1
size: few

DNA: TGCAGCGTTGGTTTCGCAGATACGCAGTATTTT
CDR3: CSVGFADTQYF
D: -
J: TRBJ2-3
length: 11
V: TRBV29-1
size: -

DNA: TGTGCCAGCTCCGGCGGTCCCAACTATGGCTACACCTTC
CDR3: CASSGGPNYGYTF
D: -
J: TRBJ1-2
length: 13
V: TRBV7-9
size: -

DNA: TGTGCCAGCAGCAGGGGGGCCGGGGCAGATACGCAGTATTTT
CDR3: CASSRGAGADTQYF
D: -
J: TRBJ2-3
length: 14
V: TRBV6-6
size: -

DNA: TGCGCCAGCAGCCAAGGAGCAGCGGGCACAGATACGCAGTATTTT
CDR3: CASSQGAAGTDTQYF
D: -
J: TRBJ2-3
length: 15
V: TRBV4-3
size: few

DNA: TGTGCCAGCTCACCACCGTCCATTGTTGGCAATGAGCAGTTCTTC
CDR3: CASSPPSIVGNEQFF
D: -
J: TRBJ2-1
length: 15
V: TRBV18
size: -

DNA: TGCGCCAGCAGCTTAAACAGGGCCTATGGCTACACCTTC
CDR3: CASSLNRAYGYTF
D: -
J: TRBJ1-2
length: 13
V: TRBV5-1
size: few

DNA: TGCAGCGTTGAACATCGGCAGGGTCGCTACGAGCAGTACTTC
CDR3: CSVEHRQGRYEQYF
D: -
J: TRBJ2-7
length: 14
V: TRBV29-1
size: -

DNA: TGCGCCAGCAGCTTGGCAGGGCCTTCTGGGGCCAACGTCCTGACTTTC
CDR3: CASSLAGPSGANVLTF
D: -
J: TRBJ2-6
length: 16
V: TRBV5-1
size: -

DNA: TGTGCCAGCAGGCTAGCGGGGGGGCCCTCAGATACGCAGTATTTT
CDR3: CASRLAGGPSDTQYF
D: TRBD2
J: TRBJ2-3
length: 15
V: TRBV2
size: -

DNA: TGTGCCAGCAGCGTACCCGCAAAACGGCCCTTCTACGAGCAGTACTTC
CDR3: CASSVPAKRPFYEQYF
D: -
J: TRBJ2-7
length: 16
V: TRBV7-4
size: -

DNA: TGTGCCAGCAGCCTCCGGACAGGGCGCGGTTCACCCCTCCACTTT
CDR3: CASSLRTGRGSPLHF
D: TRBD1
J: TRBJ1-6
length: 15
V: TRBV11-2
size: once

DNA: TGCAGGGTTAGGGGGGGCAATGAGCAGTTCTTC
CDR3: CRVRGGNEQFF
D: -
J: TRBJ2-1
length: 11
V: TRBV29-1
size: -

DNA: TGCGCCAGCAGCGTACTAGCGGGGGGGCCCAATGAGCAGTTCTTC
CDR3: CASSVLAGGPNEQFF
D: TRBD2
J: TRBJ2-1
length: 15
V: TRBV5-1
size: -

DNA: TGCGCCAGCAGCCCATCCGGGGGAACCTCCTACGAGCAGTACTTC
CDR3: CASSPSGGTSYEQYF
D: -
J: TRBJ2-7
length: 15
V: TRBV5-1
size: -

DNA: TGTGCCAGCAGCCCAAAGGCGATACCTGACTATGGCTACACCTTC
CDR3: CASSPKAIPDYGYTF
D: -
J: TRBJ1-2
length: 15
V: TRBV5-4
size: -

DNA: TGCGCCAGCAGCTCAGGGGACAGCCTCCAGGGTTCACCCCTCCACTTT
CDR3: CASSSGDSLQGSPLHF
D: TRBD1
J: TRBJ1-6
length: 16
V: TRBV5-1
size: -

DNA: TGTGCCAGCAGTGAGACAGCCACCTATGGCTACACCTTC
CDR3: CASSETATYGYTF
D: -
J: TRBJ1-2
length: 13
V: TRBV6-1
size: -